The rows below give T cell receptor beta chains drawn from one sample of a study of blood T cell repertoires in COVID-19. Only in-frame clones appear in the TCRdb table, and some are missing; sequencing was by immunoSEQ multiplex PCR. This table holds under 200,000 clones, roughly 84% found once. What was sequenced was peripheral blood. Receptor source: a man in his 70s with active or convalescent COVID-19. Both conserved end residues are part of each CDR3. The order of the fields is D gene, V gene, J gene, clone size, CDR3 DNA, CDR3 protein. D genes are given only for firm matches. Clone sizes are given selectively: once, few, many, or a class where the clone is expanded.

TRBD2	TRBV18	TRBJ2-1	-	TGTGCCAGCTCACCATTGGGACTAGCGGCTAATGAGCAGTTCTTC	CASSPLGLAANEQFF
TRBD1	TRBV7-2	TRBJ2-7	-	TGTGCCAGCAGCCTCGCCGGACAGGGGGGAGCCTACGAGCAGTACTTC	CASSLAGQGGAYEQYF
-	TRBV14	TRBJ1-1	once	TGTGCCAGCAGCCAAGATGGGGGGGGCACTGAAGCTTTCTTT	CASSQDGGGTEAFF
-	TRBV28	TRBJ2-1	-	TGTGCCAGCAGTCCTCCCTCCTACAATGAGCAGTTCTTC	CASSPPSYNEQFF
-	TRBV15	TRBJ1-2	-	TGTGCCACCAGCAGAGATCGAGAGATAGGAGGGTTCGGGGGCTACACCTTC	CATSRDREIGGFGGYTF
-	TRBV18	TRBJ2-1	-	TGTGCCAGCTCACCAGTGAGGGCGGCCCTTTCCTACAATGAGCAGTTCTTC	CASSPVRAALSYNEQFF
-	TRBV11-2	TRBJ2-2	-	TGTGCCAGCAGCTTTGTTTATCCCGGGGAGCTGTTTTTT	CASSFVYPGELFF
-	TRBV6-2/TRBV6-3	TRBJ2-2	-	TGTGCCAGCACCCCGCGGGGACGAGGGAACACCGGGGAGCTGTTTTTT	CASTPRGRGNTGELFF
TRBD1	TRBV13	TRBJ2-2	-	TGTGCCAGCAGCCTGGACAGGGGGCGAACCGGGGAGCTGTTTTTT	CASSLDRGRTGELFF
-	TRBV7-9	TRBJ1-2	-	TGTGCCAGCAGCTTAGGTGGGACACTCCTGGGCGGCTACACCTTC	CASSLGGTLLGGYTF
TRBD2	TRBV28	TRBJ2-2	-	TGTGCCAGTACGGGGGGGCGGTTGTGGTCGAACACCGGGGAGCTGTTTTTT	CASTGGRLWSNTGELFF
-	TRBV12-2	TRBJ1-1	once	TGTGCAAGTCGCACGAGGAGGGGGACAGGGGTTCGTACTGAAGCTTTCTTT	CASRTRRGTGVRTEAFF
-	TRBV7-9	TRBJ1-1	-	TGTGCCAGCACCTCGGTCGTCCAAATTGAAGCTTTCTTT	CASTSVVQIEAFF
TRBD1	TRBV30	TRBJ1-5	-	TGTGCCTGGAGTCCACGGGGACAGGGCGGGAATCAGCCCCAGCATTTT	CAWSPRGQGGNQPQHF
-	TRBV5-1	TRBJ2-1	-	TGCGCCAGCAGCTTGGTGCAGGGCTCCTACAATGAGCAGTTCTTC	CASSLVQGSYNEQFF
-	TRBV15	TRBJ1-3	-	TGTGCCACCAGCAGAGGTCGAGGAGTCGGAAACACCATATATTTT	CATSRGRGVGNTIYF
-	TRBV6-5	TRBJ2-2	-	TGTGCCACCACGGGGTGGGGGGGCCAAGGGGAGCTGTTTTTT	CATTGWGGQGELFF
TRBD1	TRBV2	TRBJ1-2	-	TGTGCCAGCAGCAAAGAGGGGGCGGAAGGCTACACCTTC	CASSKEGAEGYTF
-	TRBV20-1	TRBJ2-7	-	TGCAGTGCCGGCAGGGGGGACGAGCAGTACTTC	CSAGRGDEQYF
TRBD2	TRBV9	TRBJ2-2	-	TGTGCCAGCAGCGTAGGGACTAGCGGGAGACGGACCGGGGAGCTGTTTTTT	CASSVGTSGRRTGELFF
-	TRBV5-4	TRBJ1-1	-	TGTGCCAGCAGCTCGCCGGCGGGGTTAACTGAAGCTTTCTTT	CASSSPAGLTEAFF
-	TRBV5-8	TRBJ1-5	-	TGTGCCAGCCGCCCGGTAGATTTGCATCAGCCCCAGCATTTT	CASRPVDLHQPQHF
-	TRBV27	TRBJ1-5	-	TGTGCCAGCAGTCCGGTGGATCAGCCCCAGCATTTT	CASSPVDQPQHF
TRBD1	TRBV19	TRBJ2-7	-	TGTGCCAGTAGTTACGACAGGGGTCCCTACGAGCAGTACTTC	CASSYDRGPYEQYF
-	TRBV2	TRBJ1-1	-	TGTGCCAGCAGTACAACAGGGAACACTGAAGCTTTCTTT	CASSTTGNTEAFF
TRBD1	TRBV28	TRBJ1-2	-	TGTGCCAGCACCTCGACAGGGAACTATGGCTACACCTTC	CASTSTGNYGYTF
TRBD1	TRBV6-5	TRBJ2-7	-	TGTGCCAGCAGTTACCACACAGGGGTTAGCTACGAGCAGTACTTC	CASSYHTGVSYEQYF
-	TRBV11-2	TRBJ1-1	few	TGTGCCAGCAGCCCCCGGGACACTGAAGCTTTCTTT	CASSPRDTEAFF
-	TRBV27	TRBJ1-5	-	TGTGCCAGCAGTTTATTTCCCGAGAGGAATCAGCCCCAGCATTTT	CASSLFPERNQPQHF
TRBD1	TRBV19	TRBJ1-1	-	TGTGCCAGTAGTACCGGGACAGCAACCCTAAACACTGAAGCTTTCTTT	CASSTGTATLNTEAFF
TRBD1	TRBV10-2	TRBJ1-6	-	TGCGCCAGCAGTGTTGAGGGACAGGGGATTTGGCCCCTCCACTTT	CASSVEGQGIWPLHF
-	TRBV28	TRBJ1-5	-	TGTGCCAGCAGTGGGACATCTGGCAATCAGCCCCAGCATTTT	CASSGTSGNQPQHF
-	TRBV6-6	TRBJ2-7	-	TGTGCCAGCAGCCGAATGGGCGGGACCTCCTACGAGCAGTACTTC	CASSRMGGTSYEQYF
TRBD1	TRBV7-8	TRBJ1-5	-	TGTGCCAGCAGCCTAACGGACAGGGGGCGCGTATCGCCCCAGCATTTT	CASSLTDRGRVSPQHF
-	TRBV5-1	TRBJ1-6	-	TGCGCCAGCAGCTTGGGGACTGTGCAATCACCCCTCCACTTT	CASSLGTVQSPLHF
TRBD1	TRBV28	TRBJ1-4	-	TGTGCCAGCAGTTGGACAGGGGGTTACTCGACTAATGAAAAACTGTTTTTT	CASSWTGGYSTNEKLFF
-	TRBV5-8	TRBJ2-3	-	TGTGCCAGCAGTCTTTTCCGGGCAGATACGCAGTATTTT	CASSLFRADTQYF
-	TRBV4-3	TRBJ2-1	-	TGCGCCAGCAGCCAAGAGGCCCCGTCCTACAATGAGCAGTTCTTC	CASSQEAPSYNEQFF
-	TRBV12-5	TRBJ1-6	-	TGTGCTAGTGGTTTGGTATTTGTTCGACAGCCTTTGGGTTCACCCCTCCACTTT	CASGLVFVRQPLGSPLHF
-	TRBV28	TRBJ1-1	-	TGTGCCAGCACAGACGGGTACACTGAAGCTTTCTTT	CASTDGYTEAFF
TRBD1	TRBV7-2	TRBJ1-6	-	TGTGCCAGCAGCTCGCAGGGGGCAGAGAATTCACCCCTCCACTTT	CASSSQGAENSPLHF
-	TRBV19	TRBJ2-1	once	TGTGCCAGTAGCCCTCGGAGGACGGTGAACAATGAGCAGTTCTTC	CASSPRRTVNNEQFF
TRBD1	TRBV29-1	TRBJ2-2	-	TGCAGCGTTGGGGACAGAACGAACACCGGGGAGCTGTTTTTT	CSVGDRTNTGELFF
-	TRBV19	TRBJ1-2	-	TGTGCCAGTAGTCTGTACGGGGGTACGAGGAATGGCTACACCTTC	CASSLYGGTRNGYTF
-	TRBV18	TRBJ1-3	-	TGTGCCAGCTCACCTAGAGCTGGAAACACCATATATTTT	CASSPRAGNTIYF
-	TRBV13	TRBJ2-7	once	TGTGCCAGCAGCCACCGGGACATCTACGAGCAGTACTTC	CASSHRDIYEQYF
TRBD1	TRBV19	TRBJ2-5	once	TGTGCCAGTAGTATCTCCCCCCAACAGGGGGCGGTGGAGACCCAGTACTTC	CASSISPQQGAVETQYF
-	TRBV5-1	TRBJ1-3	-	TGCGCCAGCAGCCGGGCGGGGATTGACACCATATATTTT	CASSRAGIDTIYF
-	TRBV7-2	TRBJ1-5	-	TGTGCCAGCAGCCCCGACAGTAGCAATCAGCCCCAGCATTTT	CASSPDSSNQPQHF
-	TRBV4-3	TRBJ2-6	-	TGCGCCAGCAGCCAAGATCTCAGCGCCTCTGGGGCCAACGTCCTGACTTTC	CASSQDLSASGANVLTF
-	TRBV15	TRBJ1-5	-	TGTGCCACCAGCAGAGATCGGCGGGCTAATCAGCCCCAGCATTTT	CATSRDRRANQPQHF
-	TRBV18	TRBJ2-7	-	TGTGCCAGCTCGTATGCGCGGGACAGCACCTACGAGCAGTACTTC	CASSYARDSTYEQYF
TRBD1	TRBV3-1/TRBV3-2	TRBJ2-1	-	TGTGCCAGCAGCCCCCGGGACAGGGGCAATGAGCAGTTCTTC	CASSPRDRGNEQFF
-	TRBV29-1	TRBJ1-1	-	TGCAGCGTTGAGGGGGCAGCCTTGAACACTGAAGCTTTCTTT	CSVEGAALNTEAFF
-	TRBV6-6	TRBJ1-5	few	TGTGCCACCATAGAGCGCGAAACTCAGCCCCAGCATTTT	CATIERETQPQHF
TRBD1	TRBV29-1	TRBJ1-5	-	TGCAGCGTTACGGACAGGGTTGGACAGCCCCAGCATTTT	CSVTDRVGQPQHF
TRBD2	TRBV6-2/TRBV6-3	TRBJ2-3	-	TGTGCCAGCAGTTACACTCCGACTAGCGGGACAGCAGATACGCAGTATTTT	CASSYTPTSGTADTQYF
-	TRBV6-1	TRBJ1-5	-	TGTGCCAGCAGTGGGGCAGGGTGGGCTTATAGCAATCAGCCCCAGCATTTT	CASSGAGWAYSNQPQHF
-	TRBV11-2	TRBJ1-3	once	TGTGCCAGCAGCTCCCTACAGGGTTCGGGAAACACCATATATTTT	CASSSLQGSGNTIYF
-	TRBV7-9	TRBJ2-1	-	TGTGCCAGCGGATCCTGGGGGGACAGTCAGTTCTTC	CASGSWGDSQFF